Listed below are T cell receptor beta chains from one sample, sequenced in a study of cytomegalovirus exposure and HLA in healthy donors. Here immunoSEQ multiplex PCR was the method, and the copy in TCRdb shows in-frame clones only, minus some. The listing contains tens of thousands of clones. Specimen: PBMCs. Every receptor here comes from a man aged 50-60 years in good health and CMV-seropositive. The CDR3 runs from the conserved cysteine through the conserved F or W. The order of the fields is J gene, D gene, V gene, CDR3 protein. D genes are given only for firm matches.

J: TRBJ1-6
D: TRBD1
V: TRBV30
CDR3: CAWSGQGSSPLHF

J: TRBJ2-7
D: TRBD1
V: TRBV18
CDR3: CASSRAPDRDNEQYF

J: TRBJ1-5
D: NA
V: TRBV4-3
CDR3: CASSQDERNQPQHF

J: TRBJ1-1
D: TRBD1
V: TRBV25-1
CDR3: CASSDITGGTEAFF

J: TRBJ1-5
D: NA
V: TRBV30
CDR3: CAWSWGGDQPQHF

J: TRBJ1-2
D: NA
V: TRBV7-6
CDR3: CASSLSGTAVGYTF

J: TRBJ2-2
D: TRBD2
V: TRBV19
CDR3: CASRGLAGVNTGELFF

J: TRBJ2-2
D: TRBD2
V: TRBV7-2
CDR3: CASSLAGGSWAGELFF

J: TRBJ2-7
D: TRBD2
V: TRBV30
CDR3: CAWRTGGLAGAKQYF

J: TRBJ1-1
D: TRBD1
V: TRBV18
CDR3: CASSLTDRGKNTEAFF

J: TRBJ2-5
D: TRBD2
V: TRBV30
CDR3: CAWSAGTSGNQETQYF

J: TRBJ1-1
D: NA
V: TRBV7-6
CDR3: CASSTDMNTEAFF

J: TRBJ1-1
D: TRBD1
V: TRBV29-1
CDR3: CSVDQGAAEAFF

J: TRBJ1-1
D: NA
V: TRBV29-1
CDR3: CSVEEAVNTEAFF

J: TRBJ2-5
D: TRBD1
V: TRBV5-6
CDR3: CASSFGTGIQETQYF

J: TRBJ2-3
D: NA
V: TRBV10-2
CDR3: CASSVSSGLGTDTQYF

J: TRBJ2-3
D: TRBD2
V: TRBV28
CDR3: CASSGARDYTDTQYF

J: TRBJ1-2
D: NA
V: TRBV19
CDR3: CASSQGITYGYTF

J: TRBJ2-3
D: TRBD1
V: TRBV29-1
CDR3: CSVSTGTVITDTQYF

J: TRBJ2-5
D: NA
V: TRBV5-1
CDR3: CASSPGGINAQETQYF

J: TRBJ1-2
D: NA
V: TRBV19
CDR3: CASTLPGSPPYGYTF

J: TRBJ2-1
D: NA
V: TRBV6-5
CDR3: CASSYSRRVPYNEQFF

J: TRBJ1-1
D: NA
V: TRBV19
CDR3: CASSIYNTEAFF

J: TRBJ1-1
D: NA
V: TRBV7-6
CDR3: CASSLIVPQGHRDTEAFF

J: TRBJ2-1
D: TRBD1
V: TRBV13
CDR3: CASSWTGDEQFF

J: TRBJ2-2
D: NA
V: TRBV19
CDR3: CASSNRQGPPTYTGELFF

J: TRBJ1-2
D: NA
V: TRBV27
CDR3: CASSDGQAYGYTF

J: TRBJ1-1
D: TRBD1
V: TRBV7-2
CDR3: CASSSRQGSTEAFF

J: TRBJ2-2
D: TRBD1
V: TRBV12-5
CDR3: CASGLKGGETGELFF

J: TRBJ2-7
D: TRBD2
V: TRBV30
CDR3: CACSPGLGRYEQYF

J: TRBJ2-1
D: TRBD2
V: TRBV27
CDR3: CASSSGTSGINEQFF

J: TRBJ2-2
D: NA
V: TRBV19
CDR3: CASSMVDMSGELFF

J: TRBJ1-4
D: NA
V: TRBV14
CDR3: CASRGQGGRIGEKLFF

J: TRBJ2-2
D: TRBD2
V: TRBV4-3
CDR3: CASSHGGRVPGELFF

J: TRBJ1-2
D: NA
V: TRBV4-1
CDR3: CASSQDRFNYGYTF

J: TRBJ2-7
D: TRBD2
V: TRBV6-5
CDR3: CASSQREGYERYF

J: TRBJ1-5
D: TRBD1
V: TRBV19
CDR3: CASSIEGRGAQPQHF

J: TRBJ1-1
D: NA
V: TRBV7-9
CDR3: CASGAVQNTEAFF

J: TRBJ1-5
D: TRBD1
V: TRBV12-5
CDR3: CASGAPTGFQPQHF

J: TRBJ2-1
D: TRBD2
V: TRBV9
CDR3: CASSVGGGSGSYLEQFF

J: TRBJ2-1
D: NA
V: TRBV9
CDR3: CASSVASTYNEQFF

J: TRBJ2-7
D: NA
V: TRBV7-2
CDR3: CASSLYRTTYEQYF

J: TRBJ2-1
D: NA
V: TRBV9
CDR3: CASSVGDTYNEQFF

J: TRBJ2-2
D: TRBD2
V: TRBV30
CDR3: CAWRGLANTGELFF

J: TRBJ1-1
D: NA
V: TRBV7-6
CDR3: CASSPRPGNTEAFF

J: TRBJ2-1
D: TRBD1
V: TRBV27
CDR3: CASSPTGTDNEQFF

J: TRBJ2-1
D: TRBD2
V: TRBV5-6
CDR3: CASSFTSGSRSNEQFF

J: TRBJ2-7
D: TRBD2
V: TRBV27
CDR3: CASSFAGGREQYF

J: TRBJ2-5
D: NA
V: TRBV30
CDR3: CAWTAQGWETQYF

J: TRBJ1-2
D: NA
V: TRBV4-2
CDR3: CASSQDGTDNYGYTF

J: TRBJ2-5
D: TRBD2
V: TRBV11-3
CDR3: CASSTLAGGDQETQYF

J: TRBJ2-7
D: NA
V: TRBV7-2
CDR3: CASSPQGLLGEQYF

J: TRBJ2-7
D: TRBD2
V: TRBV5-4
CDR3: CASSLGLGSGSYEQYF

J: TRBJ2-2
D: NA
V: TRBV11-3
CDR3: CASSFRRGNTGELFF

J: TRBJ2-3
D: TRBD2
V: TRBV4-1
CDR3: CASSQLGLAGTTDTQYF

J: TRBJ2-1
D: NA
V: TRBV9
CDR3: CASSSEGNEQFF

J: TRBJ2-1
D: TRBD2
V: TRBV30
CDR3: CAWSAGLLAGSRSDNEQFF

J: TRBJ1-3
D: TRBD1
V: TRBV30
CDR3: CACGTGGNTIYF